A selection of T cell receptor beta chains follows, all from one sample in a study of T-cell memory formation after mild COVID-19. TCRdb reprocessed the 5' RACE reads via MiXCR and lists one record per CDR3 protein. The sample lists hundreds of thousands of distinct CDR3 sequences, roughly 23% occurring once. The material sequenced was PBMCs or a T cell subset sorted from them (not recorded which). The source is an adult woman who had mild COVID-19 (a few samples of this study predate the infection). Cell type and time point are not known. CDR3s include the opening cysteine and the closing phenylalanine or tryptophan. D genes are given only for firm matches. Where a row states a size, it is once, few, many or the class of an expanded clone; other rows omit it.

J,D,size,V,CDR3,DNA
TRBJ2-7,TRBD2,.,TRBV18,CASSPQLGLAGGDEQYF,TGTGCCAGCTCACCGCAACTAGGACTAGCGGGAGGGGACGAGCAGTACTTC
TRBJ1-1,.,once,TRBV6-5,CASSYDRGANTEAFF,TGTGCCAGCAGTTACGACCGGGGGGCGAACACTGAAGCTTTCTTT
TRBJ2-2,TRBD2,few,TRBV7-9,CASSLPNTSGRRGSGELFF,TGTGCCAGCAGCCTCCCAAATACTAGCGGGAGGAGAGGCAGCGGGGAGCTGTTTTTT
TRBJ2-3,TRBD2,.,TRBV12-3/TRBV12-4,CASSILAGGPRGTDTQYF,TGTGCCAGCAGTATACTAGCGGGAGGGCCGAGAGGCACAGATACGCAGTATTTT
TRBJ2-5,.,.,TRBV29-1,CSVEGGVETQYF,TGCAGCGTTGAGGGGGGAGTGGAGACCCAGTACTTC
TRBJ2-1,TRBD2,.,TRBV4-1,CASSQGLAGGINSYNEQFF,TGCGCCAGCAGCCAAGGGCTAGCGGGGGGGATAAACTCCTACAATGAGCAGTTCTTC
TRBJ2-1,TRBD1,.,TRBV7-9,CASSSGQRNYNEQFF,TGTGCCAGCAGCTCGGGACAGCGGAATTACAATGAGCAGTTCTTC
TRBJ2-1,TRBD2,.,TRBV7-2,CASRGPGLAGPSSYNEQFF,TGTGCCAGCAGGGGACCGGGACTAGCGGGACCGAGCTCCTACAATGAGCAGTTCTTC
TRBJ1-4,.,.,TRBV24-1,CATSDSRQGEKLFF,TGTGCCACCAGTGATTCCCGCCAGGGTGAAAAACTGTTTTTT
TRBJ1-2,.,few,TRBV5-1,CASSSTPGTNYGYTF,TGCGCCAGCAGCTCGACCCCCGGGACGAACTATGGCTACACCTTC
TRBJ2-3,TRBD1,few,TRBV5-1,CASSLGHTGELGDTQYF,TGCGCCAGCAGCTTGGGCCACACAGGGGAATTGGGTGATACGCAGTATTTT
TRBJ1-1,.,.,TRBV4-1,CASSQPTGENTEAFF,TGCGCCAGCAGCCAGCCCACAGGAGAGAACACTGAAGCTTTCTTT
TRBJ2-1,.,few,TRBV5-6,CASSFRANSYNEQFF,TGTGCCAGCAGCTTTAGGGCAAATTCCTACAATGAGCAGTTCTTC
TRBJ2-7,.,.,TRBV29-1,CSVGTSPHEQYF,TGCAGCGTAGGTACTTCACCCCACGAGCAGTACTTC
TRBJ1-4,.,.,TRBV9,CASSPSLDSTNEKLFF,TGTGCCAGCAGCCCGAGCCTCGATTCAACTAATGAAAAACTGTTTTTT
TRBJ2-5,TRBD2,.,TRBV11-2,CASSSRAREIETQYF,TGTGCCAGCAGCTCGAGGGCGCGGGAGATAGAGACCCAGTACTTC
TRBJ2-2,.,few,TRBV7-9,CASREAHTGELFF,TGTGCCAGCAGAGAGGCTCACACCGGGGAGCTGTTTTTT
TRBJ2-7,TRBD1,few,TRBV5-1,CASSLRTGESGEQYF,TGCGCCAGCAGCCTTCGGACAGGGGAATCGGGGGAGCAGTACTTC
TRBJ2-7,.,few,TRBV27,CASSRTGIRLGPGYEQYF,TGTGCCAGCAGCCGTACAGGGATTAGGCTAGGTCCAGGCTACGAGCAGTACTTC
TRBJ2-7,.,.,TRBV6-5,CASSRSLNYEQYF,TGTGCCAGCAGTAGGAGCCTTAACTACGAGCAGTACTTC
TRBJ2-1,.,few,TRBV4-1,CASSQKGRGAYDNEQFF,TGCGCCAGCAGCCAGAAGGGTAGGGGGGCGTATGACAATGAGCAGTTCTTC
TRBJ2-3,TRBD2,few,TRBV2,CASSEERGGTDTQYF,TGTGCCAGCAGTGAAGAGCGGGGGGGCACAGATACGCAGTATTTT
TRBJ1-1,.,.,TRBV12-3/TRBV12-4,CASSFQKMNTEAFF,TGTGCCAGCAGTTTTCAGAAAATGAACACTGAAGCTTTCTTT
TRBJ2-1,TRBD2,few,TRBV24-1,CATQGLAGGGEQFF,TGTGCCACCCAGGGGCTAGCGGGAGGTGGTGAGCAGTTCTTC
TRBJ2-2,.,.,TRBV7-6,CASSPEPKELFF,TGTGCCAGCAGCCCCGAACCCAAGGAGCTGTTTTTT
TRBJ2-1,TRBD1,.,TRBV2,CASNYPGQGISNEQFF,TGTGCCAGCAATTACCCGGGACAGGGGATTTCCAATGAGCAGTTCTTC
TRBJ2-1,.,.,TRBV24-1,CATSSMGYNEQFF,TGTGCCACCAGTTCCATGGGGTACAATGAGCAGTTCTTC
TRBJ1-1,.,.,TRBV5-1,CASSSWSTGNTEAFF,TGCGCCAGCAGCTCTTGGTCAACCGGGAACACTGAAGCTTTCTTT
TRBJ1-6,.,.,TRBV30,CAWNKEPVNSPLHF,TGTGCCTGGAATAAGGAGCCGGTTAATTCACCCCTCCACTTT
TRBJ1-4,.,.,TRBV20-1,CSARRPGLVYEKLFF,TGCAGTGCTAGGAGGCCCGGACTGGTTTATGAAAAACTGTTTTTT
TRBJ2-2,TRBD2,few,TRBV9,CASSTRTSEIESTGELFF,TGTGCCAGCAGCACCCGGACTAGCGAGATCGAAAGCACCGGGGAGCTGTTTTTT
TRBJ2-7,.,few,TRBV29-1,CSVAGIGYEQYF,TGCAGCGTTGCAGGAATTGGCTACGAGCAGTACTTC
TRBJ1-5,.,few,TRBV18,CASSLTGRGSNQPQHF,TGTGCCAGCTCACTAACGGGTCGGGGGAGCAATCAGCCCCAGCATTTT
TRBJ1-1,.,many,TRBV5-1,CASSAEVLATEAFF,TGCGCCAGCAGCGCAGAAGTCCTTGCCACTGAAGCTTTCTTT
TRBJ2-5,.,many,TRBV9,CASSVGTTQETQYF,TGTGCCAGCAGCGTAGGGACTACTCAAGAGACCCAGTACTTC
TRBJ2-1,.,.,TRBV7-8,CASSLITGHYNEQFF,TGTGCCAGCAGCTTAATAACCGGACACTACAATGAGCAGTTCTTC
TRBJ1-2,TRBD1,few,TRBV12-3/TRBV12-4,CASSSLWDSASYGYTF,TGTGCCAGCAGTTCACTATGGGACAGCGCCAGCTATGGCTACACCTTC
TRBJ1-4,.,.,TRBV4-3,CASSQEVPSTNEKLFF,TGCGCCAGCAGCCAGGAGGTACCCTCAACTAATGAAAAACTGTTTTTT
TRBJ2-1,TRBD1,.,TRBV7-3,CASSSGTGGTEQFF,TGTGCCAGCAGCTCCGGGACAGGGGGCACTGAGCAGTTCTTC
TRBJ2-7,.,.,TRBV5-1,CASSLGPAVGSYEQYF,TGCGCCAGCAGCTTGGGGCCAGCGGTGGGATCCTACGAGCAGTACTTC
TRBJ2-1,TRBD2,few,TRBV6-5,CASRAGGREQFF,TGTGCCAGCAGGGCGGGAGGGCGTGAGCAGTTCTTC
TRBJ2-7,.,few,TRBV6-5,CASSYSGSGEQYF,TGTGCCAGCAGTTACTCGGGATCGGGGGAGCAGTACTTC
TRBJ1-5,TRBD1,many,TRBV4-3,CASSQETGNNQPQHF,TGCGCCAGCAGCCAAGAGACAGGGAATAATCAGCCCCAGCATTTT
TRBJ1-6,TRBD1,few,TRBV7-9,CASSLEGGNSPLHF,TGTGCCAGCAGCTTAGAAGGGGGCAATTCACCCCTCCACTTT
TRBJ2-7,.,few,TRBV7-9,CASSTSITEEQYF,TGTGCCAGCAGCACTTCGATCACTGAAGAGCAGTACTTC
TRBJ2-5,.,.,TRBV11-1,CASSLAGGHQETQYF,TGTGCCAGCAGCTTAGCGGGAGGACATCAAGAGACCCAGTACTTC
TRBJ1-2,.,.,TRBV6-1,CASSEKASEAGGYTF,TGTGCCAGCAGTGAAAAGGCCTCTGAAGCTGGTGGCTACACCTTC
TRBJ1-3,.,few,TRBV24-1,CATSDAPGTSSGNTIYF,TGTGCCACCAGTGACGCTCCGGGGACCAGCTCTGGAAACACCATATATTTT
TRBJ2-1,TRBD1,few,TRBV5-1,CASREQGLGNEQFF,TGCGCCAGCAGAGAACAGGGGCTTGGGAATGAGCAGTTCTTC
TRBJ1-2,TRBD1,.,TRBV20-1,CSARETGGGYGYTF,TGCAGTGCTAGAGAGACAGGGGGCGGCTATGGCTACACCTTC
TRBJ2-3,TRBD2,.,TRBV5-1,CASSLRDSGSTDTQYF,TGCGCCAGCAGCTTGAGGGATAGCGGGTCCACAGATACGCAGTATTTT
TRBJ1-1,TRBD1,few,TRBV7-9,CASSPKGQVGTEAFF,TGTGCCAGCAGCCCAAAGGGACAGGTGGGAACTGAAGCTTTCTTT
TRBJ2-7,TRBD2,.,TRBV6-2/TRBV6-3,CASRVAGGNEQYF,TGTGCCAGCAGAGTAGCGGGAGGGAACGAGCAGTACTTC
TRBJ2-1,TRBD2,few,TRBV7-8,CASSLRLAGKDNEQFF,TGTGCCAGCAGCTTAAGACTAGCGGGGAAGGACAATGAGCAGTTCTTC